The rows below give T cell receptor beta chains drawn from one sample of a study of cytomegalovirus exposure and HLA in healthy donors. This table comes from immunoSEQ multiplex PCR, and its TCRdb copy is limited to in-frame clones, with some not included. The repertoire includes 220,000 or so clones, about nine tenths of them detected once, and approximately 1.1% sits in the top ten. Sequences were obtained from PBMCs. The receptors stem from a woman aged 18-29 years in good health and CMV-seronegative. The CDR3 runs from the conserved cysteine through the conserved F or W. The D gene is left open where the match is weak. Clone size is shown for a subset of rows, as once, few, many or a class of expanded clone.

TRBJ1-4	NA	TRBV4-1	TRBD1	TGCGCCAGCAGCCAAGACGGGACAGGGGGCGAAAAACTGTTTTTT	CASSQDGTGGEKLFF
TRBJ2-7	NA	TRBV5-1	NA	TGCGCCAGCAGCCCCCGCGGTCAGGGCGACGAGCAGTACTTC	CASSPRGQGDEQYF
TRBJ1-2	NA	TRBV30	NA	TGTGCCTGGAGTGTAGCCCCCCATACCGGCAGACGAAGAGGTGGCTACACCTTC	CAWSVAPHTGRRRGGYTF
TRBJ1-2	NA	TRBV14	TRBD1	TGTGCCAGCAGCCAAGTTTCAGGGGGTGGCTACACCTTC	CASSQVSGGGYTF
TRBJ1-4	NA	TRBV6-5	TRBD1	TGTGCCAGCAGGACAGGGCGAGAAAAACTGTTTTTT	CASRTGREKLFF
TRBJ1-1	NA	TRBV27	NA	TGTGCCAGCAGTCTTACGGTGAACACTGAAGCTTTCTTT	CASSLTVNTEAFF
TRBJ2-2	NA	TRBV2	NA	TGTGCCAGCAGTGAACTAGTGGTCACCGGGGAGCTGTTTTTT	CASSELVVTGELFF
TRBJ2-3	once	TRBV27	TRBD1	TGTGCCAGCAGTCTAAGGTGGGACAGGTACACAGATACGCAGTATTTT	CASSLRWDRYTDTQYF
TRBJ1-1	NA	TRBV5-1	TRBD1	TGCGCCAGCAGCGTTACAGGGGGCACTGAAGCTTTCTTT	CASSVTGGTEAFF
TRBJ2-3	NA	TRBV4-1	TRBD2	TGCGCCAGCAGCCAAGCAAGCGGGAAGGCAGATACGCAGTATTTT	CASSQASGKADTQYF
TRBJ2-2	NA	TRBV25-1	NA	TGTGCCAGCAGTGTCGGAGGATCGAAGTCCGGGGAGCTGTTTTTT	CASSVGGSKSGELFF
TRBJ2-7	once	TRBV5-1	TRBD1	TGCGCCAGCAGCTCGGACAGGGGTTCCTACGAGCAGTACTTC	CASSSDRGSYEQYF
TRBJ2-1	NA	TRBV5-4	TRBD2	TGTGCCAGCAAACGGCGGGAGGGGAACAATGAGCAGTTCTTC	CASKRREGNNEQFF
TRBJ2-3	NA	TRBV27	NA	TGTGCCAGCAGTTTAAGCGGGCGGCCGTACACAGCAGATACGCAGTATTTT	CASSLSGRPYTADTQYF
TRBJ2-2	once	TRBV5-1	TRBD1	TGCGCCAGCTCGGGACAGGGGGATACCGGGGAGCTGTTTTTT	CASSGQGDTGELFF
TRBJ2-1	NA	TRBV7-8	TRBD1	TGTGCCAGCAGCCCAAGGACAGGGGGGTTCAATGAGCAGTTCTTC	CASSPRTGGFNEQFF
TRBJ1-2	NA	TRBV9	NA	TGTGCCAGCAGCGTAGATTCACAGATCTATGGCTACACCTTC	CASSVDSQIYGYTF
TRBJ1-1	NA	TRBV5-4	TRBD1	TGTGCCAGCAGCCCTATTGGACAGGGGGCGCGGGGGGCTTTCTTT	CASSPIGQGARGAFF
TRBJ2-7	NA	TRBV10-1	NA	TGCGCCAGCAGTGAATCAGTCGGCAGGGGTTCTCATCAGCAGTACTTC	CASSESVGRGSHQQYF
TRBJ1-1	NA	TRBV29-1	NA	TGCAGCGCCGCCCGGGGAAACACTGAAGCTTTCTTT	CSAARGNTEAFF
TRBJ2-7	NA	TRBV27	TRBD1	TGTGCCAGCAGTAGGGGGGGACAGGGCTACGAGCAGTACTTC	CASSRGGQGYEQYF
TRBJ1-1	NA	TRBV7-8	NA	TGTGCCAGCAGCCCACTGGGGGGGGTCCCCACTGAAGCTTTCTTT	CASSPLGGVPTEAFF
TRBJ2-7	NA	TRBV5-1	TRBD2	TGCGCCAGCAGGAGCGGGAGGAATTCTTACGAGCAGTACTTC	CASRSGRNSYEQYF
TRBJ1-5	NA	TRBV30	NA	TGTGCCTGGGCCAGCCAGGGGCCCCAGCCCCAGCATTTT	CAWASQGPQPQHF
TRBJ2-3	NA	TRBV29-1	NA	TGCAGCGTTGAAGAACGACAGGGCGGGATGGCAGATACGCAGTATTTT	CSVEERQGGMADTQYF
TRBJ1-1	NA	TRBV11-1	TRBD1	TGTGCCAGCACCCGACAGGGGGACAGTGAAGCTTTCTTT	CASTRQGDSEAFF
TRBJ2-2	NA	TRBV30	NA	TGTGCCTGGAGTAGCGCCACGAGGACCGGGGAGCTGTTTTTT	CAWSSATRTGELFF
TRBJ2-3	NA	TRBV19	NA	TGTGCCAGTCATATAGGGGCGGGAAGCACAGATACGCAGTATTTT	CASHIGAGSTDTQYF
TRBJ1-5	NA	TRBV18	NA	TGTGCCAGCTCTACTACCGATAGCAATCAGCCCCAGCATTTT	CASSTTDSNQPQHF
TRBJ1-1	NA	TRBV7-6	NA	TGTGCCAGCAGACTTAGGGGTGGGCACACTGAAGCTTTCTTT	CASRLRGGHTEAFF
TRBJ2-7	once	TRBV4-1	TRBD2	TGCGCCAGCAGCCCAGAGGCGGGGGGCGAGCAGTACTTC	CASSPEAGGEQYF
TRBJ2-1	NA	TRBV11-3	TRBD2	TGTGCCAGCAGCCCTCCCCCCCTAGCGGGAGAGTTTACCTACAATGAGCAGTTCTTC	CASSPPPLAGEFTYNEQFF
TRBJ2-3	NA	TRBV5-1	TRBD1	TGCGCCAGCAGCTTCCCGACAGGGCCCACAGATACGCAGTATTTT	CASSFPTGPTDTQYF
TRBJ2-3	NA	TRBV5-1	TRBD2	TGCGCCAGCAGCCCTTACACTAGCGGCTTCACAGATACGCAGTATTTT	CASSPYTSGFTDTQYF
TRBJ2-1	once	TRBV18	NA	TGTGCCAGCTCACCACCCGGGACTGGGGGGAATGAGCAGTTCTTC	CASSPPGTGGNEQFF
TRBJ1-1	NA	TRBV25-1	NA	TGTGCCAGCAGCCCTAACGCGGCCAGGGGATGGAACACTGAAGCTTTCTTT	CASSPNAARGWNTEAFF
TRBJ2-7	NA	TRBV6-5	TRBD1	TGTGCCAGCAGTGTTCCCGGGACAGGGGGTTTCGAGCAGTACTTC	CASSVPGTGGFEQYF
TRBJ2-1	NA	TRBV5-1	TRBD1	TGCGCCAGCAGCCCCTCAGACAGGGTTTACAATGAGCAGTTCTTC	CASSPSDRVYNEQFF
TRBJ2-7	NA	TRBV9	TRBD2	TGTGCCAGCAGCGCCACTAGCGGAAGCTCCTACGAGCAGTACTTC	CASSATSGSSYEQYF
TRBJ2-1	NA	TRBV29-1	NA	TGCAGCGCCCGACGGGGTTACAATGAGCAGTTCTTC	CSARRGYNEQFF
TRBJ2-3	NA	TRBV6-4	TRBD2	TGTGCCAGCAGAGCGGGAGGCAGCACAGATACGCAGTATTTT	CASRAGGSTDTQYF
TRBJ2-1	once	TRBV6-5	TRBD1	TGTGCCAGCAGTCGGACAGGGGGGTCCCACAATGAGCAGTTCTTC	CASSRTGGSHNEQFF
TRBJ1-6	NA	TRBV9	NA	TGTGCCAGCAGCGCCACAGGCAGCGGGGCCCTCCACTTT	CASSATGSGALHF
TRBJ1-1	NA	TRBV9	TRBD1	TGTGCCAGCAGCGTTGGGCAGGGGGCAGCCATGAACACTGAAGCTTTCTTT	CASSVGQGAAMNTEAFF
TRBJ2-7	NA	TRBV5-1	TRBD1	TGCGCCAGCAGCTCTGGACAGGGCCAGGTATCCTACGAGCAGTACTTC	CASSSGQGQVSYEQYF
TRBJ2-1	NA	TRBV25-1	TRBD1	TGTGCCAGCAGTGCCACGACAGGGATCTCCTACAATGAGCAGTTCTTC	CASSATTGISYNEQFF
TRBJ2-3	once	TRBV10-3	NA	TGTGCCATCAGTGAAGGACTCCTTCGAACAGATACGCAGTATTTT	CAISEGLLRTDTQYF
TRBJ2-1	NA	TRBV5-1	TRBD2	TGCGCCAGCTCAGCGGCTAGCGGGAGGGCCAGTTACAATGAGCAGTTCTTC	CASSAASGRASYNEQFF
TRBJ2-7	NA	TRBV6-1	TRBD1	TGTGCCACGTGGGACAGGGGGATCTCCTACGAGCAGTACTTC	CATWDRGISYEQYF